This record looks at one T cell receptor (beta chain) sequence and its context. Germline lookup yields CDR1 SGHDT and CDR2 YYEEEE. Trimming at V came to 3 bases and at J to 2 bases, leaving 11 bases not matched to a gene. The CDR3 loop spans 16 amino acids. The data are from a study of blood T cells in healthy people across ages. A J-beta primer mix and a sample-barcoded 5' primer were used in a second PCR of about 7 to 12 cycles. A single record per CDR3 protein comes from TCRdb applying MiXCR to the 5' RACE reads. Here the sample spans 700,000 or so distinct CDR3 sequences, less than 45% being singletons.

The rearrangement links TRBV5-6 to TRBJ2-7; TRBD1 matches at 7 bases. Sequencing input: blood. The TCR comes from an elderly man in good health. DNA of the CDR3: TGTGCCAGCAGCTCGTGGACAGGTGGGGGTCCCTACGAGCAGTACTTC. The encoded protein is CASSSWTGGGPYEQYF.